This T cell receptor beta chain was documented in a study of blood T cell repertoires in COVID-19. Trimming shortened V by 1 base and J by 1 base, and 11 bases separated the two germline ends. This CDR3 spans 15 amino acids. Germline assignment: CDR1 SGHNT and CDR2 YYREEE (reference sequence). Per the original methods: Estimation of nucleated cell counts relied on the amplification of reference gene primers. TCRdb's table, derived via immunoSEQ multiplex PCR, lists solely in-frame clones and lacks some. The D gene and trimming were derived from the DNA, and the V and J assignments and clone size from that table. The profile shows approximately 90,000 clones, 65% to 80% of them singletons.

This TCR derives from a human donor in a cohort sampled during active COVID-19. This chain links TRBV5-4 with TRBJ1-1; no definite D call. The sequencing input was peripheral blood. The CDR3 DNA follows: TGTGCCAGCAGCTTGCCAACCTATACGAACACTGAAGCTTTCTTT. This encodes CASSLPTYTNTEAFF. Complete variable domain (other parts from reference TRBV5-4 and TRBJ1-1): ETGVTQSPTHLIKTRGQQVTLRCSSQSGHNTVSWYQQALGQGPQFIFQYYREEENGRGNFPPRFSGLQFPNYSSELNVNALELDDSALYLCASSLPTYTNTEAFFGQGTRLTVV.